These T cell receptor beta chains were read from a single sample in a study of T cell repertoires in cytomegalovirus infection. TCRdb passed the reads through MiXCR, listing each CDR3 protein once. The profile covers some 680,000 distinct CDR3 sequences, with about a third appearing a single time and more than 2.5% taken by the ten largest. Material for sequencing was PBMCs. The receptors stem from a human donor in good health (CMV status not recorded). Some clones in this sample may be carry-over from other donors' samples. Each CDR3 is given with its conserved first and last residue. The D gene is left open where the match is weak. A row's size may be missing; if present it is once, few, many or a size class.

V gene	CDR3 length	D gene	J gene	clone size	CDR3 protein	CDR3 DNA
TRBV24-1	13	NA	TRBJ1-5	NA	CATSDRRKAAQHF	TGTGCCACCAGTGACAGACGGAAGGCGGCCCAGCATTTT
TRBV13	13	NA	TRBJ2-1	few	CASSSIKGPEQFF	TGTGCCAGCAGCTCTATAAAGGGCCCTGAGCAGTTCTTC
TRBV7-9	14	TRBD1	TRBJ2-1	few	CARSSGQTYNEQFF	TGTGCCAGGTCGTCGGGACAGACTTACAATGAGCAGTTCTTC
TRBV4-1	15	NA	TRBJ1-4	NA	CASSQERSSGGKLFF	TGCGCCAGCAGCCAAGAAAGAAGTTCCGGGGGAAAACTGTTTTTT
TRBV19	16	TRBD2	TRBJ2-3	NA	CASSITAGGPTDTQYF	TGTGCCAGTAGTATAACCGCGGGGGGCCCCACAGATACGCAGTATTTT
TRBV7-2	16	NA	TRBJ2-5	NA	CASSHIWGERAETQYF	TGTGCCAGCAGCCATATTTGGGGCGAGCGGGCAGAGACCCAGTACTTC
TRBV20-1	16	NA	TRBJ2-5	NA	CSASGAEDSPEETQYF	TGCAGTGCTTCTGGGGCGGAAGACAGCCCCGAAGAGACCCAGTACTTC
TRBV4-1	18	TRBD1	TRBJ1-1	few	CASSQPLRDRGRSTEAFF	TGCGCCAGCAGCCAACCACTCCGGGACAGGGGGCGTAGCACTGAAGCTTTCTTT
TRBV5-1	16	TRBD2	TRBJ2-1	few	CASGIAGGSSYNEQFF	TGCGCCAGCGGGATAGCGGGAGGGAGCTCCTACAATGAGCAGTTCTTC
TRBV20-1	14	TRBD1	TRBJ1-1	NA	CSATRTGSDTEAFF	TGCAGTGCTACGAGGACAGGCTCGGACACTGAAGCTTTCTTT
TRBV19	14	TRBD1	TRBJ2-7	few	CASSSGQGASEQYF	TGTGCCAGTAGTTCGGGACAGGGGGCGAGTGAGCAGTACTTC
TRBV6-5	12	NA	TRBJ2-1	few	CASSTPGGKRFF	TGTGCCAGCAGTACCCCAGGAGGGAAGAGGTTCTTC
TRBV7-7	15	NA	TRBJ2-1	many	CASSLTLGTLNEQFF	TGTGCTAGCAGCTTAACCCTTGGGACTCTCAATGAGCAGTTCTTC
TRBV20-1	13	NA	TRBJ1-2	few	CSASRPTNYGYTF	TGCAGTGCTAGTAGACCGACCAACTATGGCTACACCTTC
TRBV5-4	17	NA	TRBJ2-5	few	CASSLTPRGIPQETQYF	TGTGCCAGCAGCCTGACCCCTAGGGGGATACCACAAGAGACCCAGTACTTC
TRBV28	15	TRBD1	TRBJ1-5	NA	CASSSRRGVRQPQHF	TGTGCCAGCAGTTCCCGCAGGGGGGTGAGGCAGCCCCAGCATTTT
TRBV7-2	16	TRBD2	TRBJ2-3	few	CASSSELAGGTDTQYF	TGTGCCAGCAGCTCCGAGTTAGCGGGGGGCACAGATACGCAGTATTTT
TRBV5-1	16	NA	TRBJ1-4	NA	CASSMGTARTNEKLFF	TGCGCCAGCAGCATGGGGACGGCAAGAACTAATGAAAAACTGTTTTTT
TRBV19	15	NA	TRBJ2-1	many	CASSIVRSSYNEQFF	TGTGCCAGTAGTATAGTCCGGAGCTCCTACAATGAGCAGTTCTTC
TRBV27	14	NA	TRBJ2-1	few	CASSLDRTYNEQFF	TGTGCCAGCAGTTTAGACAGGACCTACAATGAGCAGTTCTTC
TRBV7-6	24	TRBD2	TRBJ2-1	few	CASSPPPGTGGTSGRPSGVNEQFF	TGTGCCAGCAGCCCACCCCCCGGGACAGGAGGGACTAGCGGGAGGCCTTCTGGGGTCAATGAGCAGTTCTTC
TRBV4-2	16	NA	TRBJ1-2	NA	CASSQDVRQAYYGYTF	TGTGCCAGCAGCCAAGACGTGCGACAGGCATACTATGGCTACACCTTC
TRBV6-1	13	NA	TRBJ2-7	NA	CASRLPTGVLEYF	TGTGCCAGCAGACTCCCAACCGGAGTCTTGGAGTACTTC
TRBV6-1	17	NA	TRBJ2-1	NA	CASTNPRGRVPYNEQFF	TGTGCCAGCACCAACCCCAGGGGCAGGGTCCCCTACAATGAGCAGTTCTTC
TRBV5-5	15	NA	TRBJ2-7	NA	CASSFVAAGAYEQYF	TGTGCCAGCAGCTTTGTAGCGGCAGGGGCCTACGAGCAGTACTTC
TRBV7-9	16	TRBD1	TRBJ2-5	NA	CASSLGQGASSETQYF	TGTGCCAGCAGCTTAGGACAGGGGGCTTCGTCGGAGACCCAGTACTTC
TRBV11-1	17	TRBD1	TRBJ1-2	few	CASSATVDRGLMDGYTF	TGTGCCAGCAGCGCAACCGTCGACAGGGGGCTAATGGATGGCTACACCTTC
TRBV27	13	NA	TRBJ1-1	NA	CASSLINGAEAFF	TGTGCCAGCAGTTTGATTAATGGGGCTGAAGCTTTCTTT
TRBV20-1	13	NA	TRBJ2-1	NA	CSAPGSSYNEQFF	TGCAGTGCGCCGGGAAGCTCCTACAATGAGCAGTTCTTC
TRBV12-3/TRBV12-4	14	NA	TRBJ1-1	few	CASSLTRGTTEAFF	TGTGCCAGCAGTTTAACGAGGGGCACCACTGAAGCTTTCTTT
TRBV7-9	14	NA	TRBJ2-1	NA	CASSTPVGGAEQFF	TGTGCCAGCAGCACCCCCGTGGGGGGGGCTGAGCAGTTCTTC
TRBV3-1	15	TRBD2	TRBJ2-1	NA	CASSPIAGGYNEQFF	TGTGCCAGCAGCCCTATCGCGGGGGGGTACAATGAGCAGTTCTTC
TRBV7-6	17	NA	TRBJ1-1	many	CASSTAPQGGNDGEAFF	TGTGCCAGCAGCACCGCCCCCCAAGGGGGTAACGATGGTGAAGCTTTCTTT
TRBV19	12	NA	TRBJ1-1	NA	CASAGTLTEAFF	TGTGCCAGTGCAGGGACATTGACTGAAGCTTTCTTT
TRBV10-2	13	NA	TRBJ1-1	few	CASRAPGGTEAFF	TGCGCCAGCAGGGCACCTGGGGGCACTGAAGCTTTCTTT
TRBV6-6	16	NA	TRBJ1-5	NA	CATHPPGTTTNQPQHF	TGTGCCACCCATCCCCCGGGGACAACCACAAATCAGCCCCAGCATTTT
TRBV5-4	19	TRBD2	TRBJ2-2	NA	CASSSQGIAGDPNTGELFF	TGTGCCAGCAGCTCCCAAGGGATAGCGGGGGACCCAAACACCGGGGAGCTGTTTTTT
TRBV10-3	17	NA	TRBJ2-7	few	CAISDPTGQGRRYEQYF	TGTGCCATCAGTGACCCTACGGGGCAGGGAAGAAGGTACGAGCAGTACTTC
TRBV6-6	15	NA	TRBJ1-2	NA	CASSYSGTGGDGYTF	TGTGCCAGCAGTTACTCTGGGACGGGGGGTGATGGCTACACCTTC
TRBV7-8	16	TRBD1	TRBJ2-2	many	CASSFNRGVDTGELFF	TGTGCCAGCAGCTTTAACAGGGGGGTTGACACCGGGGAGCTGTTTTTT
TRBV28	11	NA	TRBJ1-4	NA	CASGLEGKLFF	TGTGCCAGTGGGCTAGAGGGAAAACTGTTTTTT
TRBV2	15	TRBD1	TRBJ1-6	NA	CASRQTGAQNSPLHF	TGTGCCAGCAGGCAGACAGGGGCACAGAATTCACCCCTCCACTTT
TRBV27	14	TRBD1	TRBJ1-4	NA	CASTGRGHGEKLFF	TGTGCCAGCACCGGCAGGGGGCATGGTGAAAAACTGTTTTTT
TRBV28	16	TRBD2	TRBJ2-5	NA	CASSGSGGQPQETQYF	TGTGCCAGCAGTGGGAGCGGGGGGCAACCCCAAGAGACCCAGTACTTC
TRBV27	17	NA	TRBJ2-3	few	CASSFFPGSTSTDTQYF	TGTGCCAGCAGTTTTTTTCCAGGATCTACTAGCACAGATACGCAGTATTTT
TRBV7-8	14	NA	TRBJ2-7	few	CASSFPGSLGEQYF	TGTGCCAGCAGCTTCCCAGGATCCCTGGGAGAGCAGTACTTC
TRBV6-4	15	TRBD2	TRBJ2-1	few	CASSERLASYNEQFF	TGTGCCAGCAGTGAGCGACTAGCTTCCTACAATGAGCAGTTCTTC
TRBV29-1	11	NA	TRBJ1-2	few	CSVRGAYGYTF	TGCAGCGTTCGGGGTGCTTATGGCTACACCTTC
TRBV19	14	TRBD1	TRBJ1-1	NA	CASTSTGALSEAFF	TGTGCCAGTACCTCGACAGGGGCCCTAAGCGAAGCTTTCTTT
TRBV28	15	TRBD2	TRBJ2-7	NA	CASSYSGMGSYEQYF	TGTGCCAGCAGTTACAGCGGGATGGGCTCCTACGAGCAGTACTTC
TRBV6-8	13	NA	TRBJ2-7	NA	CASRKNTLAEQYF	TGTGCCAGCCGAAAGAACACCCTGGCCGAGCAGTACTTC
TRBV27	15	NA	TRBJ1-2	few	CASSFFKGRGDGYTF	TGTGCCAGCAGTTTCTTTAAGGGCAGGGGAGATGGCTACACCTTC
TRBV28	13	TRBD1	TRBJ1-2	few	CASRKQGAWSYTF	TGTGCCAGCAGAAAACAGGGGGCGTGGAGCTACACCTTC
TRBV7-2	21	TRBD2	TRBJ2-1	few	CASSRLAGGRGRGPPFGAQFF	TGTGCCAGCAGCAGACTAGCGGGAGGCCGCGGGCGCGGGCCCCCCTTTGGCGCGCAGTTCTTC